Detailed here is one T cell receptor beta chain. The entry originates in a study of blood T cell repertoires in COVID-19. Study context: Both acute and convalescent COVID-19 samples were obtained from the United States, Italy and Spain. PBMCs, B-cell-depleted T cells, or T cells were the source of the cDNA or gDNA that made up the material.

In the authors' methods: It was from reference gene primer amplification that nucleated cell counts were estimated. The method was immunoSEQ multiplex PCR; TCRdb's version includes in-frame clones alone and lacks a portion of them. V, J and clone size reflect that table, while D and trimming were determined from the DNA. The repertoire consists of roughly 260,000 clones, with 87% occurring once and the leading ten covering 2% to 2.5%. The sample consisted of peripheral blood. The TCR was taken from a woman aged 50 to 60 who had recovered from COVID-19.

The CDR3 DNA follows: TGTGCCAGCAGCTTGGCCAGCTTAGGGACTACAAACACAGATACGCAGTATTTT. Protein: CASSLASLGTTNTDTQYF. V is TRBV5-5 and J is TRBJ2-3; 7 nucleotides agree with TRBD2. The CDR3 length is 18 residues. Losses at the gene ends were 0 bases for V and 2 bases for J; bases not matched to a gene: 12. Germline V gives CDR1 SGHKS, CDR2 YYEKEE (reference sequence). Drawing the rest from reference TRBV5-5 and TRBJ2-3, the complete variable domain is DAGVTQSPTHLIKTRGQQVTLRCSPISGHKSVSWYQQVLGQGPQFIFQYYEKEERGRGNFPDRFSARQFPNYSSELNVNALLLGDSALYLCASSLASLGTTNTDTQYFGPGTRLTVL.